This T cell receptor beta chain was profiled in a study of Graves' ophthalmopathy and Graves' hyperthyroidism. Study in general: At initial diagnosis, peripheral blood was obtained, and this preceded any treatment.

This CDR3 is built from 13 residues. Amplification from RNA transcripts yielded the TCR beta CDR3 regions. HTBI-primed first-round RT-PCR preceded second-round multiplex PCR. TCRdb reanalysed the multiplex PCR reads using MiXCR and keeps one entry per CDR3 protein. The sample lists about 620,000 distinct CDR3 sequences; approximately 21% were seen once. Study observations and caveats: Blood also carried most expanded thyroid clonotypes exceeding 0.001 frequency.

Certain patients, namely those with other autoimmune diseases, uncontrolled infections, pregnancy or lactation, were excluded. Diagnosis relied on clinical symptoms, serum thyroxine, TRAb, thyroid ultrasound and orbital computed tomography. This clonotype was found many times. Antigen unknown. One end of the junction is discordant with germline, which a read error may explain. This clonotype originated in a woman younger than 35 with stable Graves' hyperthyroidism. Some clones in this sample may be carry-over from other donors' samples. The sample comprised peripheral blood. The rearrangement uses TRBV12-3 or TRBV12-4 and TRBJ1-1; D not certain. The CDR3 is CASSLGWGTEAFF. For the CDR3, the DNA is TGCGCCAGCAGCTTGGGCTGGGGCACTGAAGCTTTCTTT.